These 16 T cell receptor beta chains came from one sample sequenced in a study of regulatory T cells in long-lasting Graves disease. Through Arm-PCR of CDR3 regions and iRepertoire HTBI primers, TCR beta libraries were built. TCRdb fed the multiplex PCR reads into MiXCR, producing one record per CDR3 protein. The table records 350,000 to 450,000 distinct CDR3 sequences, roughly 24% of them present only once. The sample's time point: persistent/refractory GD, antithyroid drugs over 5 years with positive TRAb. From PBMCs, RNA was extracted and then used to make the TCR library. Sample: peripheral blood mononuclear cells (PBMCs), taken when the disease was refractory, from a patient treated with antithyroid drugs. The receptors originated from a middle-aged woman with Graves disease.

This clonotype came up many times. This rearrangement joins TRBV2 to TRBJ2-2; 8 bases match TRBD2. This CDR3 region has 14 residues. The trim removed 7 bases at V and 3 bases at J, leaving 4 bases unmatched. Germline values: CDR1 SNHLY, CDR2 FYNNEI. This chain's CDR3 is CASTGLGYTGELFF. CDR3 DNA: TGTGCCAGCACGGGACTAGGATACACCGGGGAGCTGTTTTTT. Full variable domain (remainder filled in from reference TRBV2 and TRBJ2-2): EPEVTQTPSHQVTQMGQEVILRCVPISNHLYFYWYRQILGQKVEFLVSFYNNEISEKSEIFDDQFSVERPDGSNFTLKIRSTKLEDSAMYFCASTGLGYTGELFFGEGSRLTVL.

For the CDR3, the DNA is TGCAGCGTTGGGAGCCAATTCACAGATACGCAGTATTTT. Translated, it gives CSVGSQFTDTQYF. The V gene is TRBV29-1, the J gene TRBJ2-3; D is uncertain. Per germline, CDR1 SQVTM and CDR2 ANQGSEA. V was clipped by 4 bases and J by 2 bases, with 10 bases between them. The CDR3 runs 13 residues.

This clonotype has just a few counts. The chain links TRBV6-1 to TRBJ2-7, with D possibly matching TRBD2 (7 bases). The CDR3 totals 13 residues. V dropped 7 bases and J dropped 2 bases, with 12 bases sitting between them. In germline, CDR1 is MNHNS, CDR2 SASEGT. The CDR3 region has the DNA TGTGCCAGCACACGCGGGGGCACCTACGAGCAGTACTTC. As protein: CASTRGGTYEQYF.

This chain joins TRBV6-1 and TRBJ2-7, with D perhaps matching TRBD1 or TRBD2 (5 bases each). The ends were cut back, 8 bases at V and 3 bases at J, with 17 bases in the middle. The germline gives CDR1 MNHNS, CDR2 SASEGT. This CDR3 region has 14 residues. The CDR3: CASLGGDSLYEQYF. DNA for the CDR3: TGTGCCAGCCTTGGGGGAGACAGCCTCTACGAGCAGTACTTC.

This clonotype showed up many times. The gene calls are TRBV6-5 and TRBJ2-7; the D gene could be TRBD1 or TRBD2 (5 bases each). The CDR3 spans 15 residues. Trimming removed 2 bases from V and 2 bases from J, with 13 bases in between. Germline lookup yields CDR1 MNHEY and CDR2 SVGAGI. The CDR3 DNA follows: TGTGCCAGCAGTTACGGGGACGGGATTACCTACGAGCAGTACTTC. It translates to CASSYGDGITYEQYF.

The DNA for the CDR3 is TGTGCCAGCAGCCCCTACGTGGCGGGATCGTCAGATACGCAGTATTTT. Amino acids: CASSPYVAGSSDTQYF. This chain uses TRBV7-9 with TRBJ2-3; D may be TRBD2 (6 bases). Trimming left V 5 bases short and J 4 bases short, with 19 bases between. Per germline, CDR1 SEHNR and CDR2 FQNEAQ (reference sequence). This CDR3 contains 16 residues.

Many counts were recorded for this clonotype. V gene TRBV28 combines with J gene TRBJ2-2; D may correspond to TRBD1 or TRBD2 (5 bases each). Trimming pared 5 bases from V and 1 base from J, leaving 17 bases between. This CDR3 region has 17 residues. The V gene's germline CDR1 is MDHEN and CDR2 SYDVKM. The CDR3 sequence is CASSPPGRRRNTGELFF. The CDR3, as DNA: TGTGCCAGCAGTCCGCCGGGACGGCGGAGGAACACCGGGGAGCTGTTTTTT.

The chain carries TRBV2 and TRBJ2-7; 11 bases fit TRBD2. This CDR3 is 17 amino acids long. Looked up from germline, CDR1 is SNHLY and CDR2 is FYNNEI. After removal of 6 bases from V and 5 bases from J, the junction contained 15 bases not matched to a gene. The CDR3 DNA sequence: TGTGCCAGCAGCCCGATGGATAGCGGGAGGGCCATCCACGAGCAGTACTTC. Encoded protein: CASSPMDSGRAIHEQYF.

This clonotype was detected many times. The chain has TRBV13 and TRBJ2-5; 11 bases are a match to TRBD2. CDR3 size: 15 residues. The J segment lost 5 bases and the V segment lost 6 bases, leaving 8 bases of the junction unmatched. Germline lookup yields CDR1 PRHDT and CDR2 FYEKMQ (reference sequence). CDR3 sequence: CASSQFSGRGETQYF. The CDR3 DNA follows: TGTGCCAGCAGTCAATTTAGCGGGAGGGGTGAGACCCAGTACTTC. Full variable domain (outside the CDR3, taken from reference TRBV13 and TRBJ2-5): AAGVIQSPRHLIKEKRETATLKCYPIPRHDTVYWYQQGPGQDPQFLISFYEKMQSDKGSIPDRFSAQQFSDYHSELNMSSLELGDSALYFCASSQFSGRGETQYFGPGTRLLVL.

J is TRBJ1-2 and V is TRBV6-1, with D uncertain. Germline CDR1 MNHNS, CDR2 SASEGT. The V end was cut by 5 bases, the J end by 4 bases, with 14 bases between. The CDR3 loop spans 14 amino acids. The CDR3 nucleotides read TGTGCCAGCAGTCCAACAGAAAACCTCTATGGCTACACCTTC. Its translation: CASSPTENLYGYTF.

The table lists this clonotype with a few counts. CDR3 residues: CGTGILNTGELFF. CDR3 DNA sequence: TGTGGTACAGGGATCCTTAACACCGGGGAGCTGTTTTTT. The chain uses TRBV19 and TRBJ2-2; tentatively, D is TRBD1 (6 bases). Germline assignment: CDR1 LNHDA and CDR2 SQIVND (reference sequence). The CDR3 contains 13 residues.

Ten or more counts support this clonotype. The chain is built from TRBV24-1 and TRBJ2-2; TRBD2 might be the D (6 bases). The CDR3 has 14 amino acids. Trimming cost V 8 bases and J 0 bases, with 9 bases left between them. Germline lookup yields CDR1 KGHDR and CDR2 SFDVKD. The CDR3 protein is CATKGTANTGELFF. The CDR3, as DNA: TGTGCCACCAAAGGGACTGCGAACACCGGGGAGCTGTTTTTT.

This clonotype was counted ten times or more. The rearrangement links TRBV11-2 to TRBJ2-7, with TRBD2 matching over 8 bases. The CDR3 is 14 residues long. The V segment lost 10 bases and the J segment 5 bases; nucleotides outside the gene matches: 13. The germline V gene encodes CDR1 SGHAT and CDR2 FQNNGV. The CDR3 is CATRTGGSIHEQYF. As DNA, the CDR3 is TGTGCCACCCGAACGGGGGGGTCCATCCACGAGCAGTACTTC. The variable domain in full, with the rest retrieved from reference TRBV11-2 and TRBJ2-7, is EAGVAQSPRYKIIEKRQSVAFWCNPISGHATLYWYQQILGQGPKLLIQFQNNGVVDDSQLPKDRFSAERLKGVDSTLKIQPAKLEDSAVYLCATRTGGSIHEQYFGPGTRLTVT.

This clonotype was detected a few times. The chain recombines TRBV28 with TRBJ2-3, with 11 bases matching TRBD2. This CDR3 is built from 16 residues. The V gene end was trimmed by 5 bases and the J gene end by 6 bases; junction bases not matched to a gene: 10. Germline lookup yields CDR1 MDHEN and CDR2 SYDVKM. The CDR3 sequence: CASSLPVAGGIDTQYF. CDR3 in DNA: TGTGCCAGCAGTCTCCCGGTAGCGGGAGGGATTGATACGCAGTATTTT.

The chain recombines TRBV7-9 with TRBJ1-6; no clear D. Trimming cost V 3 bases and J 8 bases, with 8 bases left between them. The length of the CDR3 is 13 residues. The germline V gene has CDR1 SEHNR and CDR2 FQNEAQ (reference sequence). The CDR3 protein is CASSLMEDSPLHF. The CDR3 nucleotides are TGTGCCAGCAGCTTGATGGAGGATTCACCCCTCCACTTT. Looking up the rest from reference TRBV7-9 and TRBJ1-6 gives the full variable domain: DTGVSQNPRHKITKRGQNVTFRCDPISEHNRLYWYRQTLGQGPEFLTYFQNEAQLEKSRLLSDRFSAERPKGSFSTLEIQRTEQGDSAMYLCASSLMEDSPLHFGNGTRLTVT.

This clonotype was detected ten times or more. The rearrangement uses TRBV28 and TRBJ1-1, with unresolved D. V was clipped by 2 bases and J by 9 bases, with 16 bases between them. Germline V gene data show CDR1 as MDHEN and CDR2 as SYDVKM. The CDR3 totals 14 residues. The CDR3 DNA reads TGTGCCAGCAGTTTACCTAAAGGACTCAGTCAAGCTTTCTTT. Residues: CASSLPKGLSQAFF.